The 27 T cell receptor beta chains in this list originate from one sample, sequenced in a study of T cells in localized non-small cell lung cancer (dated by TCRdb to about 2020). Library construction relied on the immunoSEQ multiplex PCR assay. Entries here come from immuneACCESS through TCRdb and include only in-frame sequences with V and J called. Some clones fail to appear in such tables; in the studies checked, an unresolved V gene covers under half of the shortfall, and the cause of the remainder is unknown. Counted in this sample were some 56,000 clones; roughly 85% of them appeared once. Over 4% of the sample is taken by the ten largest. The sample here was peripheral blood, taken before any cancer treatment. These receptors were taken from a woman aged 35 to 75 with stage I lung adenocarcinoma.

CDR3 bases: TGTGCCAGCAGCTCCGTAGCGGGGGCCCCCCCGGATACGCAGTATTTT. Protein: CASSSVAGAPPDTQYF. This chain joins TRBV7-8 and TRBJ2-3, with 9 positions matching TRBD2. The germline V gene encodes CDR1 SGHVS and CDR2 FQNEAQ. This CDR3 spans 16 amino acids. Germline trimming cut 4 bases from V and 6 bases from J; bases unmatched to any gene: 11.

This chain uses TRBV4-3 with TRBJ1-2, with unresolved D. V shed 4 bases and J shed 0 bases, with 12 bases lying between them. Germline lookup yields CDR1 LGHNA and CDR2 YSLEER. CDR3 size: 15 residues. CDR3 residues: CASSRSSDPNYGYTF. Written as DNA, the CDR3 is TGCGCCAGCAGCCGAAGTTCAGACCCTAACTATGGCTACACCTTC.

This rearrangement joins TRBV5-6 to TRBJ2-5; D is ambiguous. The CDR3 is made up of 14 amino acids. Trimming shortened V by 3 bases and J by 11 bases, and 20 bases separated the two germline ends. In germline, CDR1 is SGHDT, CDR2 YYEEEE. CDR3 nucleotides: TGTGCCAGCAGCTCTGACCCCCCCGGCCCGAAACAGTACTTC. Translation: CASSSDPPGPKQYF.

The gene calls are TRBV15 and TRBJ1-5, with a weak D call TRBD1 (6 bases). Germline V gives CDR1 LNHNV, CDR2 YYDKDF (reference sequence). The CDR3 contains 14 residues. V lost 7 bases and J 0 bases, leaving 10 bases between the germline ends. The CDR3 spells CATNRVYSNQPQHF. For the CDR3, the DNA is TGTGCCACCAACAGGGTTTATAGCAATCAGCCCCAGCATTTT.

This chain joins TRBV19 and TRBJ1-5; the D is unclear. CDR3 length: 13 amino acids. With 3 bases removed from V and 4 bases from J, the gap between germline ends came to 7 bases. In germline, CDR1 is LNHDA, CDR2 SQIVND (reference sequence). CDR3 protein: CASSISKNQPQHF. The CDR3 DNA is TGTGCCAGTAGTATTTCGAAGAATCAGCCCCAGCATTTT.

This chain uses TRBV28 with TRBJ2-1; D tentatively reads TRBD1 or TRBD2 (5 bases each). This CDR3 has 15 residues. Germline CDR1 and CDR2: MDHEN and SYDVKM. V was pared by 5 bases and J by 3 bases, with 14 bases between. CDR3 loop: CASSPSGTYYNEQFF. The DNA for the CDR3 is TGTGCCAGCAGTCCCTCCGGGACCTACTACAATGAGCAGTTCTTC.

V is TRBV6-1 and J is TRBJ2-2; D unclear. V lost 4 bases to trimming and J lost 5 bases, with 14 bases between them. CDR1 is MNHNS, CDR2 SASEGT, per germline. This CDR3 is 15 amino acids long. CDR3 nucleotides: TGTGCCAGCAGTGTGAGTGGCCGGTTTACCGGGGAGCTGTTTTTT. Translated, it gives CASSVSGRFTGELFF.

V and J are TRBV5-1 and TRBJ2-5, with 10 bases that match TRBD1. V gave up 5 bases and J gave up 4 bases; unmatched junction bases: 8. The germline V gene encodes CDR1 SGHRS and CDR2 YFSETQ. The CDR3 covers 15 residues. The CDR3 DNA reads as TGCGCCAGCAGGGAGCCGGGACAGGGGTTAGAGACCCAGTACTTC. It specifies CASREPGQGLETQYF.

The chain employs TRBV18 and TRBJ2-1, with no clear D. The germline CDR1 and CDR2 sequences are KGHSH and LQKENI. V gave up 2 bases and J gave up 2 bases, with 10 bases separating them. The CDR3 covers 15 residues. This CDR3 reads CASSPRAAAYNEQFF. The CDR3 DNA reads as TGTGCCAGCTCACCAAGGGCTGCAGCCTACAATGAGCAGTTCTTC.

V gene TRBV27 combines with J gene TRBJ2-3; TRBD1 might be the D (6 bases). Germline V lookup: CDR1 MNHEY, CDR2 SMNVEV (reference sequence). Trimming stripped 4 bases from V and 3 bases from J, with 11 bases between. CDR3 length: 14 amino acids. As DNA, the CDR3 is TGTGCCAGCAGTTCGGGACATTTAACAGATACGCAGTATTTT. Protein sequence: CASSSGHLTDTQYF.

The chain has TRBV4-3 and TRBJ2-5; no clear D. The CDR3 totals 15 residues. V lost 1 base to trimming and J lost 3 bases, with 12 bases between them. The germline V gene has CDR1 LGHNA and CDR2 YSLEER. The CDR3 reads CASSQGASPKETQYF. The CDR3 DNA is TGCGCCAGCAGCCAAGGGGCCTCTCCTAAAGAGACCCAGTACTTC.

This clone was seen just once. The chain is built from TRBV29-1 and TRBJ1-2, with a possible D match to TRBD1 (5 bases). The germline V gene encodes CDR1 SQVTM and CDR2 ANQGSEA. V lost 8 bases, J lost 0 bases, and 22 bases lay in between. CDR3 length: 16 amino acids. The CDR3 protein is CSPGDLHYQANYGYTF. The CDR3 nucleotides read TGCAGCCCTGGGGACCTCCACTACCAAGCTAACTATGGCTACACCTTC.

The rearrangement links TRBV27 to TRBJ1-4, with TRBD1 matching over 8 bases. The CDR3 covers 15 residues. The junction had 9 bases not matched to a gene; V was cut back by 3 bases and J by 9 bases. Germline values: CDR1 MNHEY, CDR2 SMNVEV (reference sequence). The CDR3 is CASSFGTGGLKKLFF. In DNA, the CDR3 is TGTGCCAGCAGTTTTGGAACAGGGGGGTTAAAAAAACTGTTTTTT.

The rearrangement uses TRBV19 and TRBJ2-5; D not certain. Trimming cost V 9 bases and J 0 bases, with 11 bases left between them. CDR3 length equals 13 residues. Germline lookup yields CDR1 LNHDA and CDR2 SQIVND (reference sequence). The CDR3 region has the DNA TGTGCCAGCAAGACACACGACCAAGAGACCCAGTACTTC. Residues: CASKTHDQETQYF.

The genes are TRBV30 and TRBJ1-5; D perhaps matches TRBD1 (6 bases). CDR3 size: 16 residues. V lost 1 base, J lost 0 bases, and 13 bases lay in between. The germline gives CDR1 GTSNPN, CDR2 SVGIG (reference sequence). CDR3 sequence reads: CAWSGGAINSNQPQHF. The CDR3 DNA is TGTGCCTGGAGTGGGGGGGCTATTAATAGCAATCAGCCCCAGCATTTT.

This sequence joins TRBV7-2 and TRBJ2-7; TRBD2 agrees at 11 bases. J gave up 3 bases and V 3 bases, and 4 bases lay outside the gene matches. This CDR3 region has 15 residues. Germline V gives CDR1 SGHTA, CDR2 FQGNSA. The DNA for the CDR3 is TGTGCCAGCAGCTTGGGTAGCGGGGGGGACTACGAGCAGTACTTC. As protein: CASSLGSGGDYEQYF. Looking up the rest from reference TRBV7-2 and TRBJ2-7 gives the full variable domain: GAGVSQSPSNKVTEKGKDVELRCDPISGHTALYWYRQSLGQGLEFLIYFQGNSAPDKSGLPSDRFSAERTGGSVSTLTIQRTQQEDSAVYLCASSLGSGGDYEQYFGPGTRLTVT.

This chain connects TRBV2 to TRBJ1-1, with unresolved D. Germline V gene data show CDR1 as SNHLY and CDR2 as FYNNEI. The CDR3 length is 13 residues. The V and J ends lost 1 base and 1 base respectively, with 4 bases between them. In DNA form, the CDR3 reads TGTGCCAGCAGTGAAGATTGGAACACTGAAGCTTTCTTT. Its protein product is CASSEDWNTEAFF.

The chain links TRBV5-1 to TRBJ1-1, with a tentative D call TRBD1 (5 bases). CDR1 SGHRS and CDR2 YFSETQ come from the germline V gene. The length of the CDR3 is 14 residues. Trimming stripped 4 bases from V and 4 bases from J, with 14 bases between. CDR3 DNA sequence: TGCGCCAGCAGCGCCCGCGGGGGGGGCACTGAAGCTTTCTTT. It translates to CASSARGGGTEAFF. The full variable domain, in which reference TRBV5-1 and TRBJ1-1 provide the parts outside the CDR3, is KAGVTQTPRYLIKTRGQQVTLSCSPISGHRSVSWYQQTPGQGLQFLFEYFSETQRNKGNFPGRFSGRQFSNSRSEMNVSTLELGDSALYLCASSARGGGTEAFFGQGTRLTVV.

The chain links TRBV7-9 to TRBJ2-5, with TRBD2 identical over 8 bases. The CDR3 contains 14 residues. Germline CDR1 SEHNR, CDR2 FQNEAQ (reference sequence). The V segment lost 0 bases and the J segment 5 bases; nucleotides outside the gene matches: 2. CDR3: CASSLAGRVETQYF. The CDR3 DNA is TGTGCCAGCAGCTTAGCCGGGAGGGTTGAGACCCAGTACTTC.

Regarding this clone: Other DNA sequences from this sample encode an identical CDR3 as well. The genes are TRBV19 and TRBJ1-5; D gene uncertain. The CDR3 spans 14 residues. Per germline, CDR1 LNHDA and CDR2 SQIVND (reference sequence). V lost 3 bases, J lost 4 bases, and 10 bases lay in between. In nucleotides, the CDR3 is TGTGCCAGTAGTATTAATCGCAGTAATCAGCCCCAGCATTTT. Residues: CASSINRSNQPQHF. Drawing the rest from reference TRBV19 and TRBJ1-5, the complete variable domain is DGGITQSPKYLFRKEGQNVTLSCEQNLNHDAMYWYRQDPGQGLRLIYYSQIVNDFQKGDIAEGYSVSREKKESFPLTVTSAQKNPTAFYLCASSINRSNQPQHFGDGTRLSIL.

The genes are TRBV27 and TRBJ2-1; 8 nucleotides match TRBD1. Germline V gene lookup returns CDR1 MNHEY and CDR2 SMNVEV (reference sequence). CDR3 size: 15 residues. J was trimmed by 3 bases and V by 5 bases; bases with no gene match: 6. The CDR3 spells CASSERQGNYNEQFF. The CDR3 DNA follows: TGTGCCAGCAGTGAGAGACAGGGGAACTACAATGAGCAGTTCTTC.

This clone was picked up a small number of times. The chain recombines TRBV14 with TRBJ2-4; D may match TRBD1 or TRBD2 (6 bases each). This CDR3 has 12 amino acids. Germline V gene data show CDR1 as SGHDN and CDR2 as FVKESK. The V end was cut by 0 bases, the J end by 12 bases, with 9 bases between. The CDR3 is CASSQEGGGQYF. CDR3 bases: TGTGCCAGCAGCCAAGAGGGGGGCGGTCAGTACTTC.

This clone was detected once. V and J are TRBV4-3 and TRBJ2-4; possibly TRBD1 for D (6 bases). Germline CDR1 LGHNA, CDR2 YSLEER. This CDR3 contains 15 residues. V shed 3 bases and J shed 0 bases, with 9 bases lying between them. The CDR3 sequence: CASSQTRGAKNIQYF. The CDR3 nucleotides read TGCGCCAGCAGCCAGACCAGGGGAGCCAAAAACATTCAGTACTTC.

The J gene is TRBJ1-4, the V gene TRBV13, with 7 nucleotides matching TRBD1. The CDR3 is made up of 16 amino acids. Germline assignment: CDR1 PRHDT and CDR2 FYEKMQ (reference sequence). The J segment lost 2 bases and the V segment lost 5 bases, leaving 8 bases of the junction unmatched. The CDR3 sequence is CASSLRQGLTNEKLFF. The CDR3, as DNA: TGTGCCAGCAGCCTTAGACAGGGATTGACTAATGAAAAACTGTTTTTT. Looking up the rest from reference TRBV13 and TRBJ1-4 gives the full variable domain: AAGVIQSPRHLIKEKRETATLKCYPIPRHDTVYWYQQGPGQDPQFLISFYEKMQSDKGSIPDRFSAQQFSDYHSELNMSSLELGDSALYFCASSLRQGLTNEKLFFGSGTQLSVL.

The rearrangement links TRBV6-5 to TRBJ1-5; D perhaps matches TRBD1 (6 bases). The CDR3 sequence is 14 residues long. Trimming cost V 2 bases and J 7 bases, with 12 bases left between them. Germline V lookup: CDR1 MNHEY, CDR2 SVGAGI. CDR3 in amino acids: CASSYEGESQPQHF. In DNA, the CDR3 is TGTGCCAGCAGTTACGAGGGGGAGTCCCAGCCCCAGCATTTT.

The J gene is TRBJ1-2, the V gene TRBV7-9; the D is unclear. The V gene lost 10 bases and the J gene lost 1 base, with 19 bases spanning the gap. In germline, CDR1 is SEHNR, CDR2 FQNEAQ (reference sequence). The CDR3 runs to 15 residues. The DNA of the CDR3 is TGTGCCACCTCCGAGCGGTCCCTTCATAACTATGGCTACACCTTC. It encodes CATSERSLHNYGYTF.

This clone showed up just once. The chain has TRBV4-2 and TRBJ1-2; no reliable D call. Germline V gives CDR1 LGHNA, CDR2 YNFKEQ. The CDR3 spans 15 residues. Trimming shortened V by 5 bases and J by 4 bases, and 17 bases separated the two germline ends. This chain's CDR3 is CASSLLGMEIYGYTF. The CDR3 DNA sequence: TGTGCCAGCAGCTTGCTGGGGATGGAGATCTATGGCTACACCTTC.